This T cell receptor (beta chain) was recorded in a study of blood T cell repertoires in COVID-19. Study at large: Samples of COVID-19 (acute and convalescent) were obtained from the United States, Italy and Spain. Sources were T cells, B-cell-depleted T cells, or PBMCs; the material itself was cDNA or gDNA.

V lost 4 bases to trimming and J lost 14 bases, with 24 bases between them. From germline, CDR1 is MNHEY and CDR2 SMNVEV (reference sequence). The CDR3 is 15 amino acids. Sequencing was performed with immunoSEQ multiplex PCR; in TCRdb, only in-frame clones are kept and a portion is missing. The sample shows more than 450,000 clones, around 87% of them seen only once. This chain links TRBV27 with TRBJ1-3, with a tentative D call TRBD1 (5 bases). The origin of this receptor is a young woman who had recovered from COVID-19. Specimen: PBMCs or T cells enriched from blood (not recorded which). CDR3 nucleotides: TGTGCCAGCAGTTCGGCGGGGGGGTCCGGGACCCCGGTATATTTT. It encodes CASSSAGGSGTPVYF.